One and the same sample provided the 28 T cell receptor beta chains below, sequenced in a study of blood T cell repertoires in COVID-19. TCRdb keeps only in-frame clones here, not all; method: immunoSEQ multiplex PCR. The sample holds about 140,000 clones, approximately 80% seen once. Sequenced sample: peripheral blood. Receptors originate from a woman of 80 years or more with active or convalescent COVID-19.

The gene calls are TRBV5-8 and TRBJ2-7, with 7 bases lining up with TRBD1. CDR1 is SGHTS, CDR2 YDEGEE, per germline. V was pared by 4 bases and J by 4 bases, with 8 bases of the junction left unmatched. The CDR3 runs to 14 residues. CDR3 in DNA: TGTGCCAGCAGCCAAAGACAGGGTAGTTACGAGCAGTACTTC. The encoded protein is CASSQRQGSYEQYF.

V gene TRBV27 combines with J gene TRBJ1-4; no clear D. Germline V gives CDR1 MNHEY, CDR2 SMNVEV (reference sequence). The CDR3 has 14 residues. Trimming took off 3 bases at V and 4 bases at J, with 9 bases between the two ends. The DNA for the CDR3 is TGTGCCAGCAGTTTCACTGATAATAATGAAAAACTGTTTTTT. Translating gives CASSFTDNNEKLFF.

Only a few counts were recorded for this clone. The genes are TRBV27 and TRBJ2-1, with 7 bases lining up with TRBD1. CDR3 length: 13 residues. After removal of 8 bases from V and 10 bases from J, the junction contained 11 bases not matched to a gene. Germline V gene lookup returns CDR1 MNHEY and CDR2 SMNVEV (reference sequence). The CDR3 sequence: CASGLDRDPEQFF. Here the CDR3 DNA reads TGTGCCAGCGGACTCGACAGGGACCCGGAGCAGTTCTTC.

The chain uses TRBV29-1 and TRBJ2-1; 11 bases are shared with TRBD1. The germline gives CDR1 SQVTM, CDR2 ANQGSEA. The CDR3 spans 14 residues. CDR3 in DNA: TGCAGTCTTCTCCGGGACAGGGGGACCAATGAGCAGTTCTTC. Its translation: CSLLRDRGTNEQFF.

Here the CDR3 DNA reads TGTGCCAGCAGTTACTTCCGCTCGGGGGAGCAGTTCTTC. Its protein is CASSYFRSGEQFF. This chain joins TRBV12-3 or TRBV12-4 and TRBJ2-1; tentatively, D is TRBD2 (5 bases). Trimming took 4 bases from V and 10 from J, leaving 14 bases between them. The length of the CDR3 is 13 residues.

The chain uses TRBV3-1 (or the pseudogene TRBV3-2) and TRBJ1-6, with 7 bases identical to TRBD1. V lost 1 base, J lost 10 bases, and 7 bases stayed unmatched. Germline CDR1 reads LGHDT; CDR2 reads YNNKEL (reference sequence). This CDR3 has 15 amino acids. This CDR3 is CASSQGTGSGSPLHF. For the CDR3, the DNA is TGTGCCAGCAGCCAAGGGACAGGATCAGGGTCACCCCTCCACTTT.

Here the CDR3 DNA reads TGTGCCAGCAGCCAGACAGGGACGGTGGATAGGGCCAACGTCCTGACTTTC. Translation gives CASSQTGTVDRANVLTF. The chain has TRBV4-2 and TRBJ2-6; TRBD1 agrees at 7 bases. CDR1 and CDR2 (germline): LGHNA, YNFKEQ. The CDR3 spans 17 residues. J was trimmed by 5 bases and V by 3 bases; bases with no gene match: 10.

The genes are TRBV5-6 and TRBJ1-5, with D unclear. The CDR3 is made up of 16 amino acids. Trimming removed 2 bases from V and 1 base from J, with 13 bases in between. Germline V gives CDR1 SGHDT, CDR2 YYEEEE. The CDR3 DNA is TGTGCCAGCAGCTTCAGGTCAGCAGGAAGCAATCAGCCCCAGCATTTT. Protein: CASSFRSAGSNQPQHF.

V gene TRBV6-1 combines with J gene TRBJ2-7, with 7 bases matching TRBD2. CDR1 is MNHNS, CDR2 SASEGT, per germline. CDR3 length: 16 residues. V trimming: 6 bases; J trimming: 6 bases; junction bases outside the gene matches: 17. CDR3 coding DNA: TGTGCCAGCAGAGAAAGCGTACTAGCGATTTCTCGCGAGCAGTACTTC. This codes for CASRESVLAISREQYF.

This chain links TRBV6-2 or TRBV6-3 with TRBJ2-3, with 9 bases fitting TRBD1. The CDR3 covers 14 residues. Germline CDR1 MNHEY, CDR2 SVGEGT. The V gene end was trimmed by 4 bases and the J gene end by 6 bases; junction bases not matched to a gene: 5. The CDR3 nucleotides read TGTGCCAGCAGTTCCGTTGACAGGGGGGATACGCAGTATTTT. Translation gives CASSSVDRGDTQYF.

The chain links TRBV6-5 to TRBJ2-7; TRBD1 matches at 9 bases. CDR1 and CDR2 from the germline V gene are MNHEY and SVGAGI. V trimming: 6 bases; J trimming: 6 bases; junction bases outside the gene matches: 6. This CDR3 has 13 amino acids. The CDR3 sequence: CASSALDRGEQYF. The CDR3 DNA sequence: TGTGCCAGCAGCGCCCTGGACAGGGGCGAGCAGTACTTC.

This clone has only a few counts. V usage is TRBV15 and J usage is TRBJ1-1; D uncertain. Trimming left V 1 base short and J 10 bases short, with 13 bases between. Germline V gene data show CDR1 as LNHNV and CDR2 as YYDKDF (reference sequence). The CDR3 is 13 amino acids. The CDR3 is CATSRAGRVAAFF. CDR3 coding DNA: TGTGCCACCAGCAGAGCTGGCCGGGTTGCAGCTTTCTTT.

The chain joins TRBV4-2 to TRBJ2-2, with D possibly matching TRBD1 (6 bases). V lost 1 base and J lost 2, with 8 bases in between. The CDR3 length is 15 residues. Germline V gene data show CDR1 as LGHNA and CDR2 as YNFKEQ. The CDR3 nucleotides are TGTGCCAGCAGCCAAGGGGACATTAACACCGGGGAGCTGTTTTTT. Protein sequence: CASSQGDINTGELFF.

This chain's CDR3 is CASSPQGGGYGYTF. As DNA, the CDR3 is TGTGCCAGCTCACCCCAGGGGGGAGGCTATGGCTACACCTTC. The rearrangement links TRBV18 to TRBJ1-2; 7 nucleotides agree with TRBD1. Germline lookup yields CDR1 KGHSH and CDR2 LQKENI. The CDR3 extends over 14 amino acids. J lost 4 bases, V lost 3 bases, and 5 bases had no gene match. Full variable domain (outside the CDR3, taken from reference TRBV18 and TRBJ1-2): NAGVMQNPRHLVRRRGQEARLRCSPMKGHSHVYWYRQLPEEGLKFMVYLQKENIIDESGMPKERFSAEFPKEGPSILRIQQVVRGDSAAYFCASSPQGGGYGYTFGSGTRLTVV.

The V and J genes are TRBV4-2 and TRBJ2-2; D ambiguous. CDR1 is LGHNA, CDR2 YNFKEQ, per germline. With 0 bases removed from V and 0 bases from J, the gap between germline ends came to 11 bases. The CDR3 contains 17 residues. The chain's CDR3 is CASSQDPRRSNTGELFF. Here the CDR3 DNA reads TGTGCCAGCAGCCAAGACCCACGGAGATCGAACACCGGGGAGCTGTTTTTT.

The chain is built from TRBV29-1 and TRBJ1-1; D not certain. The CDR3 has 10 amino acids. Germline V gene data show CDR1 as SQVTM and CDR2 as ANQGSEA. With 4 bases removed from V and 11 bases from J, the gap between germline ends came to 11 bases. This CDR3 is CSVATQVAFF. In DNA, the CDR3 is TGCAGCGTTGCCACACAAGTCGCTTTCTTT.

The CDR3 bases are TGTGCCAGCAGCTCGGACAGGAACACTGAAGCTTTCTTT. Translation gives CASSSDRNTEAFF. V gene TRBV7-6 combines with J gene TRBJ1-1; a weak D match, TRBD1 (6 bases). The V end lost 4 bases, the J end lost 1 base, and 7 bases lay between the germline ends. CDR3 length: 13 residues. Germline V gene sequence: CDR1 SGHVS, CDR2 FNYEAQ.

The chain uses TRBV7-9 and TRBJ2-1; D possibly corresponds to TRBD1 (6 bases). Trimming pared 5 bases from V and 4 bases from J, leaving 12 bases between. Germline-derived CDR1 and CDR2 are SEHNR and FQNEAQ (reference sequence). This CDR3 has 14 amino acids. The CDR3 loop reads CASSPRQEYNEQFF. DNA for the CDR3: TGTGCCAGCAGCCCCCGACAGGAATACAATGAGCAGTTCTTC.

There are a few counts of this clone. CDR3 sequence reads: CASSIGQGWSYGYTF. CDR3 nucleotides: TGTGCCAGTAGTATAGGGCAGGGTTGGAGTTATGGCTACACCTTC. The V gene is TRBV19, the J gene TRBJ1-2; possible D gene TRBD1, 5 bases. Germline V gene sequence: CDR1 LNHDA, CDR2 SQIVND (reference sequence). The germline V and J ends were trimmed by 1 base and 5 bases, with 14 bases remaining between them. This CDR3 is built from 15 residues. The full variable domain, rest sourced from reference TRBV19 and TRBJ1-2, is DGGITQSPKYLFRKEGQNVTLSCEQNLNHDAMYWYRQDPGQGLRLIYYSQIVNDFQKGDIAEGYSVSREKKESFPLTVTSAQKNPTAFYLCASSIGQGWSYGYTFGSGTRLTVV.

The chain uses TRBV5-8 and TRBJ2-7, with a tentative D call TRBD1 (6 bases). The CDR3 covers 13 residues. The germline CDR1 and CDR2 sequences are SGHTS and YDEGEE. V lost 4 bases to trimming and J lost 7 bases, with 15 bases between them. This CDR3 reads CASSRGTFLEQYF. For the CDR3, the DNA is TGTGCCAGCAGCAGAGGGACATTCTTGGAGCAGTACTTC.

V is TRBV7-8 and J is TRBJ1-5; the match to TRBD1 covers 7 bases. The junction had 3 bases not matched to a gene; V was cut back by 4 bases and J by 3 bases. Germline lookup yields CDR1 SGHVS and CDR2 FQNEAQ. This CDR3 spans 14 amino acids. Written as DNA, the CDR3 is TGTGCCAGCAGCTATGACAGGGACAATCAGCCCCAGCATTTT. Its protein is CASSYDRDNQPQHF. Combining the CDR3 with reference TRBV7-8 and TRBJ1-5 gives the whole variable domain GAGVSQSPRYKVAKRGQDVALRCDPISGHVSLFWYQQALGQGPEFLTYFQNEAQLDKSGLPSDRFFAERPEGSVSTLKIQRTQQEDSAVYLCASSYDRDNQPQHFGDGTRLSIL.

This clone was seen more than once but under ten times. The J gene is TRBJ2-5, the V gene TRBV27, with D maybe TRBD2 (5 bases). CDR1 MNHEY and CDR2 SMNVEV come from the germline V gene (reference sequence). V was trimmed by 4 bases and J by 4 bases, leaving 16 bases between them. The CDR3 has 15 residues. The CDR3 here is CASSSPGVGLETQYF. The CDR3, as DNA: TGTGCCAGCAGTTCCCCCGGGGTTGGGTTAGAGACCCAGTACTTC.

The chain carries TRBV18 and TRBJ1-2, with a tentative D call TRBD1 (6 bases). Trimming took 5 bases from V and 5 from J, leaving 24 bases between them. The V gene's germline CDR1 is KGHSH and CDR2 LQKENI. CDR3 length equals 17 residues. The CDR3 is CASSSTAEGGGKYGYTF. CDR3 coding DNA: TGTGCCAGCTCATCCACAGCGGAAGGGGGTGGAAAATATGGCTACACCTTC. The full variable domain, rest sourced from reference TRBV18 and TRBJ1-2, is NAGVMQNPRHLVRRRGQEARLRCSPMKGHSHVYWYRQLPEEGLKFMVYLQKENIIDESGMPKERFSAEFPKEGPSILRIQQVVRGDSAAYFCASSSTAEGGGKYGYTFGSGTRLTVV.

V and J are TRBV7-2 and TRBJ1-2; D is perhaps TRBD1 (6 bases). The germline V and J ends were trimmed by 1 base and 2 bases, with 14 bases remaining between them. Germline V lookup: CDR1 SGHTA, CDR2 FQGNSA. CDR3 length: 16 residues. In nucleotides, the CDR3 is TGTGCCAGCAGCTTAGGGGGGGGCGGACGAAACTATGGCTACACCTTC. Its translation is CASSLGGGGRNYGYTF.

The gene calls are TRBV30 and TRBJ1-2; D not resolved. Germline V CDR1 and CDR2: GTSNPN, SVGIG (reference sequence). CDR3 length: 13 residues. With 2 bases removed from V and 2 bases from J, the gap between germline ends came to 9 bases. DNA for the CDR3: TGTGCCTGGAGTCTCGGAGAGAACTATGGCTACACCTTC. Amino acid sequence: CAWSLGENYGYTF.

The V call is TRBV18, the J call TRBJ1-2; TRBD1 agrees at 11 bases. V shed 0 bases, J shed 5 bases, and the junction held 8 bases outside the gene matches. Germline assignment: CDR1 KGHSH and CDR2 LQKENI. The CDR3 extends over 17 amino acids. The CDR3 bases are TGTGCCAGCTCACCACCGGGACAGGGGGGAATCGGGTATGGCTACACCTTC. This gives the protein CASSPPGQGGIGYGYTF.

Details on this clone: Other DNA variants within this sample encode the same CDR3. The V and J genes are TRBV27 and TRBJ1-6; D remains unclear. Trimming took 5 bases from V and 0 from J, leaving 5 bases between them. This CDR3 is 14 amino acids long. The germline V gene encodes CDR1 MNHEY and CDR2 SMNVEV (reference sequence). The CDR3 sequence: CASSPSSYNSPLHF. CDR3 coding DNA: TGTGCCAGCAGTCCCAGCTCCTATAATTCACCCCTCCACTTT.

This rearrangement joins TRBV6-5 to TRBJ1-2, with D possibly matching TRBD1 (6 bases). V gave up 6 bases and J gave up 2 bases, with 10 bases separating them. Germline CDR1 MNHEY, CDR2 SVGAGI. CDR3 size: 13 residues. The chain's CDR3 is CASSLDRNYGYTF. CDR3 sequence (DNA): TGTGCCAGCAGCCTCGACAGGAACTATGGCTACACCTTC.